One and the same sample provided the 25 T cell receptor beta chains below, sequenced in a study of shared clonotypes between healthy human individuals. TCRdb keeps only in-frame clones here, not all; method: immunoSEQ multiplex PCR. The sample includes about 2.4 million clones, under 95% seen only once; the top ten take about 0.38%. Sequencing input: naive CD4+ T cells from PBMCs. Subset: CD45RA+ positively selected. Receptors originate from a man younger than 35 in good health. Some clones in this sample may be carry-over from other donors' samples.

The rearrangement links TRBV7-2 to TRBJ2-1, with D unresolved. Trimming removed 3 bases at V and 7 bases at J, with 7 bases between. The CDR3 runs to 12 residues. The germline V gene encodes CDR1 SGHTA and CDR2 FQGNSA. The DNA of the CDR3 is TGTGCCAGCAGCTTTTTTTGGAATGAGCAGTTCTTC. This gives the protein CASSFFWNEQFF.

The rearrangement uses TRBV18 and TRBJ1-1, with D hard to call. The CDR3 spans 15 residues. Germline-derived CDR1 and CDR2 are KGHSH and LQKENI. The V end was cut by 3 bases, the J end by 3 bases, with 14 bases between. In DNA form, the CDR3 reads TGTGCCAGCTCACCCAGCCTCCATCTCGACACTGAAGCTTTCTTT. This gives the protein CASSPSLHLDTEAFF.

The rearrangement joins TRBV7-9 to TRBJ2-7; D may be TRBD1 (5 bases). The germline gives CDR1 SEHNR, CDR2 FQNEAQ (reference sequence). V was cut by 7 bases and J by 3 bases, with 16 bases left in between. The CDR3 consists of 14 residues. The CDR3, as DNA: TGTGCCAGCACCAGGGATTTCACTTACTACGAGCAGTACTTC. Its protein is CASTRDFTYYEQYF.

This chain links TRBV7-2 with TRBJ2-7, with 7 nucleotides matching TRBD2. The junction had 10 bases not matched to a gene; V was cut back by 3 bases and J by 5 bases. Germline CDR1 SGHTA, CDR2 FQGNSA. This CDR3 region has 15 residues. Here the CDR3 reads CASSFMLGGIDEQYF. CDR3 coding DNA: TGTGCCAGCAGCTTCATGCTCGGGGGGATCGACGAGCAGTACTTC.

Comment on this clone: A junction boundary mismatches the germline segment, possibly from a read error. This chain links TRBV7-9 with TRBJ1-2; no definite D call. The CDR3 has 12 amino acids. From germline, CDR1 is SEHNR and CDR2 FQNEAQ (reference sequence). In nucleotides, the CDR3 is TGTGCCAGCAGCTTAGCAGTGGACGTATCCGCCTTC. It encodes CASSLAVDVSAF.

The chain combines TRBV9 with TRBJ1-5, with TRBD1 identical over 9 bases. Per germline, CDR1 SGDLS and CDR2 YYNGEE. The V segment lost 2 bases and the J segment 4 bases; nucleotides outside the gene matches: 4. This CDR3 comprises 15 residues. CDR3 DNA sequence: TGTGCCAGCAGCGTTGACAGGGGGATAAATCAGCCCCAGCATTTT. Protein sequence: CASSVDRGINQPQHF.

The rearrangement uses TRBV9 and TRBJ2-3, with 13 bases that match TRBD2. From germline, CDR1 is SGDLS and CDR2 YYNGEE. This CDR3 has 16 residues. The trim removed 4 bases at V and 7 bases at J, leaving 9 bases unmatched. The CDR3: CASSTTLAGGPNTQYF. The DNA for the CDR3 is TGTGCCAGCAGCACCACACTAGCGGGAGGGCCAAATACGCAGTATTTT.

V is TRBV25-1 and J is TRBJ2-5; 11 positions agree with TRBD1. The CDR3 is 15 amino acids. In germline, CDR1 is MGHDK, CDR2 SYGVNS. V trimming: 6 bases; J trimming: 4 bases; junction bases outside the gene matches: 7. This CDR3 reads CASRRTGGGGETQYF. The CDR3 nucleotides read TGTGCCAGCAGAAGGACAGGGGGCGGGGGAGAGACCCAGTACTTC.

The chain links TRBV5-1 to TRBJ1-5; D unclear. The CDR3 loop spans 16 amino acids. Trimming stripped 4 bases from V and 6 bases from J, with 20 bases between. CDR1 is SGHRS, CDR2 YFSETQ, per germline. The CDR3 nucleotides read TGCGCCAGCAGCCCCGGTCCCCTAAGTTCGAGTCAGCCCCAGCATTTT. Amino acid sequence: CASSPGPLSSSQPQHF.

DNA for the CDR3: TGTGCCAGCAGCCAAGCCCCCCGGATCTCTGGGGCCAACGTCCTGACTTTC. This codes for CASSQAPRISGANVLTF. The chain uses TRBV14 and TRBJ2-6; no firm D call. Germline CDR1 and CDR2: SGHDN and FVKESK. CDR3 length: 17 residues. V was cut by 1 base and J by 0 bases, with 10 bases left in between.

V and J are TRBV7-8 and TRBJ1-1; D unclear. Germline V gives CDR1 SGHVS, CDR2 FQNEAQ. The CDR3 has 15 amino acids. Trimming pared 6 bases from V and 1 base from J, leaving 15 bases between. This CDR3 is CASSKEPSRNTEAFF. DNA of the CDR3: TGTGCCAGCAGTAAAGAACCCTCTCGGAACACTGAAGCTTTCTTT.

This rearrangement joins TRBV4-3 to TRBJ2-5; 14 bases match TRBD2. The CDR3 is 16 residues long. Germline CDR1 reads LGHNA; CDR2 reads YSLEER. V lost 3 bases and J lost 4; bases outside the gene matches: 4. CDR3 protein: CASSQGGLAGAETQYF. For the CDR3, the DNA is TGCGCCAGCAGCCAGGGGGGACTAGCGGGAGCAGAGACCCAGTACTTC.

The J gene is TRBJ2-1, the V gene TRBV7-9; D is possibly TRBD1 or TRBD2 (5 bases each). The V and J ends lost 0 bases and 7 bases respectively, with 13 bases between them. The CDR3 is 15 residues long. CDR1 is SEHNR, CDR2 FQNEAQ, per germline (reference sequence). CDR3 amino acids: CASSLAGRGRNEQFF. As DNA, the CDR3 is TGTGCCAGCAGCTTAGCGGGAAGGGGACGAAATGAGCAGTTCTTC.

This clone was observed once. The CDR3 DNA sequence: TGTGCCAGCAGCTTAGGGGGACGACAGGGGAGCGGCTACACCTTC. It specifies CASSLGGRQGSGYTF. The chain recombines TRBV11-2 with TRBJ1-2, with TRBD1 matching over 8 bases. Losses at the gene ends were 1 base for V and 8 bases for J; bases not matched to a gene: 9. CDR1 and CDR2 (germline): SGHAT, FQNNGV. The CDR3 is 15 amino acids.

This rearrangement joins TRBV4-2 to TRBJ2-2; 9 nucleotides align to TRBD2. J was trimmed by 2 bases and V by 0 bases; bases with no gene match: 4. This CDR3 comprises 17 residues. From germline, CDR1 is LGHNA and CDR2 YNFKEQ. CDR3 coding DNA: TGTGCCAGCAGCCAAGATGGCCTAGCGGGAAACACCGGGGAGCTGTTTTTT. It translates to CASSQDGLAGNTGELFF.

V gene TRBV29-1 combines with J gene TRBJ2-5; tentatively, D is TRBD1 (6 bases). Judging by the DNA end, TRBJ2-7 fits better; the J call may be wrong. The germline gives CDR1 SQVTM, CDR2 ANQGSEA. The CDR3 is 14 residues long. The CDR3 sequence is CSVPRNRDGYEQYF. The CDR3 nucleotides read TGCAGCGTGCCCCGTAACAGGGACGGCTACGAGCAGTACTTC.

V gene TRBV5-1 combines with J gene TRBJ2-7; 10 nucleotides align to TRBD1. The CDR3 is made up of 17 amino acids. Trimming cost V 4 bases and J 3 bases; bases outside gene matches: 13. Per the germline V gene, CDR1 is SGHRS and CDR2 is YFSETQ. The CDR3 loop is CASSSATTGTGDYEQYF. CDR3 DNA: TGCGCCAGCAGCAGTGCCACAACCGGGACAGGGGACTACGAGCAGTACTTC.

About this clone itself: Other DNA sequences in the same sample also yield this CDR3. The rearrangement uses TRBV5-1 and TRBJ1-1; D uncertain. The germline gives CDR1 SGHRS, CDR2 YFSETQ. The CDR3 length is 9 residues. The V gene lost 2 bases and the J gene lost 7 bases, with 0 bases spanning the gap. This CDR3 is CASSFEAFF. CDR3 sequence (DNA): TGCGCCAGCAGCTTTGAAGCTTTCTTT. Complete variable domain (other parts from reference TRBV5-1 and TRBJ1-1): KAGVTQTPRYLIKTRGQQVTLSCSPISGHRSVSWYQQTPGQGLQFLFEYFSETQRNKGNFPGRFSGRQFSNSRSEMNVSTLELGDSALYLCASSFEAFFGQGTRLTVV.

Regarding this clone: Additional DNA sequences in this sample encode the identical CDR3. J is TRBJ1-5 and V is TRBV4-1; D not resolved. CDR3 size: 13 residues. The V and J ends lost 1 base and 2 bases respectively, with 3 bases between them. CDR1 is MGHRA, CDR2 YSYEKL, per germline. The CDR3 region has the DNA TGCGCCAGCAGCCAAGTTGGCAATCAGCCCCAGCATTTT. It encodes CASSQVGNQPQHF.

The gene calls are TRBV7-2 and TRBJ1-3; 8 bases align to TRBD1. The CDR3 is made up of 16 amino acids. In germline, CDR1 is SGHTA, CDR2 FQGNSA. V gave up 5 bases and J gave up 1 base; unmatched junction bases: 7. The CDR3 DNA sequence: TGTGCCAGCAGCCAAGCAGGACAGGGTTCTGGAAACACCATATATTTT. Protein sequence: CASSQAGQGSGNTIYF.

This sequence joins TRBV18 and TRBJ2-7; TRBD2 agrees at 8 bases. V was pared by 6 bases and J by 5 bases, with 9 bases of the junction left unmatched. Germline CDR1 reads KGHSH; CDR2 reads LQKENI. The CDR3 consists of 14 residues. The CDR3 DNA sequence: TGTGCCAGCTCCCCTGGGCTAGCGGGTAACGAGCAGTACTTC. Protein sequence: CASSPGLAGNEQYF.

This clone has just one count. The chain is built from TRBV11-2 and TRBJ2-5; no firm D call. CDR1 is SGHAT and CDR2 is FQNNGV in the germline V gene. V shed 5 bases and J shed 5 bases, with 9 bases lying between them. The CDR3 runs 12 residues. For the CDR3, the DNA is TGTGCCAGCAGCCTCTCCGGGGAGACCCAGTACTTC. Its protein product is CASSLSGETQYF. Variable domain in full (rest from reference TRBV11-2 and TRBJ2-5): EAGVAQSPRYKIIEKRQSVAFWCNPISGHATLYWYQQILGQGPKLLIQFQNNGVVDDSQLPKDRFSAERLKGVDSTLKIQPAKLEDSAVYLCASSLSGETQYFGPGTRLLVL.

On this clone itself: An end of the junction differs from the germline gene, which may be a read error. CDR3 region: CASRSSGTSFEQYF. The CDR3 DNA follows: TGCGCCAGCCGGTCTAGCGGAACCTCCTTCGAGCAGTACTTC. V usage is TRBV10-2 and J usage is TRBJ2-7; TRBD2 matches 7 bases. Per germline, CDR1 WSHSY and CDR2 SAAADI. The CDR3 extends over 14 amino acids.

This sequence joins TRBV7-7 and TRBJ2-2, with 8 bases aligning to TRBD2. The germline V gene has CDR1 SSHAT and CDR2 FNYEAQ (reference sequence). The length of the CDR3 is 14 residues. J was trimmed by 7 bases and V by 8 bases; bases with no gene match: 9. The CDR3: CASRGPGGVGELFF. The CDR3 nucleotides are TGTGCCAGCCGCGGGCCGGGAGGGGTCGGGGAGCTGTTTTTT.

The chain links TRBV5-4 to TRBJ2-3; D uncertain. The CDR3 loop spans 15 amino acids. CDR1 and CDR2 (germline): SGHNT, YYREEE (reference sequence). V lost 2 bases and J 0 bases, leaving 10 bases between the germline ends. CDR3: CASSFPQTSTDTQYF. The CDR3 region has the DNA TGTGCCAGCAGCTTTCCGCAAACAAGCACAGATACGCAGTATTTT.